This record concerns one T cell receptor (beta chain) sequence. Russia was home to the donors, healthy Caucasian individuals aged about 6 to 90. The sample is drawn from a study of blood T cells in healthy people across ages. V was pared by 5 bases and J by 6 bases, with 10 bases of the junction left unmatched. Germline V gene lookup returns CDR1 MNHEY and CDR2 SMNVEV (reference sequence). The CDR3 runs to 14 residues. Then a second PCR, running roughly 7 to 11 cycles, was carried out with a sample-barcoded 5' primer and a J-beta primer mix. Sequencing recovered at least 3 million CDR3-containing paired-end reads from each sample. MiXCR was run by TCRdb on the 5' RACE reads, yielding one entry per CDR3 protein. The sample holds some 1.4 million distinct CDR3 sequences, around 42% seen once.

The sequenced sample was blood. The chain employs TRBV27 and TRBJ2-7, with 7 bases aligning to TRBD2. The TCR comes from a woman aged 18-30 years in good health. CDR3 protein: CASSPGLPRSEQYF. The CDR3 coding sequence is TGTGCCAGCAGTCCGGGACTACCCCGTTCCGAGCAGTACTTC.